Listed below are T cell receptor beta chains from one sample, sequenced in a study of OX40 agonist ivuxolimab in advanced cancers. Sequencing used immunoSEQ multiplex PCR; TCRdb keeps in-frame clones, though not all of them. The sample shows roughly 12,000 clones, 80% to 95% of them seen only once. The specimen was CD4+ or CD8+ T cells sorted from blood, collected in a trial of the OX40 agonist ivuxolimab. The receptor set was obtained from an adult with an advanced solid tumor such as melanoma, head and neck, liver or kidney cancer. Each CDR3 is given with its conserved first and last residue. A D gene is named only where the DNA matches it firmly. Size is omitted from some rows. Given values are once, few, many or a class for expanded clones.

>NA|TRBJ1-4|TRBV30|NA
TGTGCCTGGAGTCTCCTCCCGGACAGTTTCCTTTTT
CAWSLLPDSFLF
>NA|TRBJ1-1|TRBV2|NA
TGTGCCAGCAGCGACAGGTCTCACACTGAAGCTTTCTTT
CASSDRSHTEAFF
>NA|TRBJ2-2|TRBV9|TRBD1
TGTGCCAGCAGCGCGACAGGGGGTAATCCGGGGGAGCTGTTTTTT
CASSATGGNPGELFF
>NA|TRBJ1-3|TRBV5-4|NA
TGTGCCAGCAGCTTGGCGGGGGCCAGCGGAAACACCATATATTTT
CASSLAGASGNTIYF
>NA|TRBJ1-3|TRBV29-1|NA
TGCAGCGTTCTCCCGGCAGCTGGAAACACCATATATTTT
CSVLPAAGNTIYF
>NA|TRBJ2-2|TRBV9|NA
TGTGCCAGCAGCCCCGGGACGGCGACGGAGCTGTTTTTT
CASSPGTATELFF
>NA|TRBJ2-3|TRBV13|NA
TGTGCCAGCAGCGGTACAGTAGACTCTGATACGCAGTATTTT
CASSGTVDSDTQYF
>NA|TRBJ2-5|TRBV13|NA
TGTGCCAGCAGCTTAGGAGACCAAGAGACCCAGTACTTC
CASSLGDQETQYF
>NA|TRBJ2-7|TRBV5-1|NA
TGCGCCAGCAGCTTGAGCCAGGTCTCCTACGAGCAGTACTTC
CASSLSQVSYEQYF
>NA|TRBJ2-7|TRBV9|TRBD1
TGTGCCAGCAGCGGGACAGGGACCTACGAGCAGTACTTC
CASSGTGTYEQYF
>NA|TRBJ1-1|TRBV11-2|NA
TGTGCCAGCAGCTCGGGCGTTGCCACTGAAGCTTTCTTT
CASSSGVATEAFF
>NA|TRBJ2-1|TRBV29-1|NA
TGCAGCGTTGATGGGGAGAGCTCCTACAATGAGCAGTTCTTC
CSVDGESSYNEQFF
>NA|TRBJ2-4|TRBV15|TRBD1
TGTGCCACCAGCAGAGGAGGGACAGGGACCTACAAAAACATTCAGTACTTC
CATSRGGTGTYKNIQYF
>NA|TRBJ2-3|TRBV4-3|TRBD1
TGCGCCAGCAGACAACGACAGGGTGGGTCAGATACGCAGTATTTT
CASRQRQGGSDTQYF
>NA|TRBJ2-1|TRBV19|TRBD1
TGTGCCAGTAGAATCCGGACAGGGGGGAACAATGAGCAGTTCTTC
CASRIRTGGNNEQFF
>NA|TRBJ1-3|TRBV7-9|TRBD1
TGTGCCAGCAGAAAACAGGGGGCGCCTGGAAACACCATATATTTT
CASRKQGAPGNTIYF
>NA|TRBJ2-7|TRBV23-1|TRBD1
TGCGCCAGCAGAGGGGTGGACAGGGGCGGGTACGAGCAGTACTTC
CASRGVDRGGYEQYF
>NA|TRBJ2-2|TRBV19|TRBD1
TGTGCCAGTAGTATGGGAATGGACAGGACGAACACCGGGGAGCTGTTTTTT
CASSMGMDRTNTGELFF
>NA|TRBJ2-1|TRBV6-1|NA
TGTGCCAGCAGTGAAGTTAAGGTCTACAATGAGCAGTTCTTC
CASSEVKVYNEQFF
>NA|TRBJ1-1|TRBV2|NA
TGTGCCAGCAGGGGGTTTGAAGCTTTCTTT
CASRGFEAFF
>NA|TRBJ1-6|TRBV15|NA
TGTGCCACCAGCAGAGATCAGGGCAATTCACCCCTCCACTTT
CATSRDQGNSPLHF
>NA|TRBJ2-5|TRBV4-3|TRBD1
TGCGCCAGCAGCCAAGGGTTCGCAGGGGGCGCGGAGACCCAGTACTTC
CASSQGFAGGAETQYF
>NA|TRBJ2-1|TRBV6-1|NA
TGTGCCAGCAGTTCCGGGACCCTACTTCGGGATGAGCAGTTCTTC
CASSSGTLLRDEQFF
>NA|TRBJ1-1|TRBV6-1|NA
TGTGCCAGCAGTGCGGGACTAGGGAACACTGAAGCTTTCTTT
CASSAGLGNTEAFF
>NA|TRBJ2-3|TRBV21-1|NA
TGTGCCAGCAGCAAAGAAGGCGCCGGGAGGGCCGGGACAGATACGCAGTATTTT
CASSKEGAGRAGTDTQYF
>NA|TRBJ2-1|TRBV9|NA
TGTGCCAGCAGCGTAGGGACCCCTAGCAATGAGCAGTTCTTC
CASSVGTPSNEQFF
>NA|TRBJ2-7|TRBV5-4|NA
TGTGCCAGCAGCTTGAGTGACGAGCAGTACTTC
CASSLSDEQYF
>NA|TRBJ2-5|TRBV2|NA
TGTGCCAGCAGCGCCTGGATTCAAGAGACCCAGTACTTC
CASSAWIQETQYF
>NA|TRBJ1-5|TRBV19|NA
TGTGCCAGTAAGCCTCTGGATAGCAATCAGCCCCAGCATTTT
CASKPLDSNQPQHF
>NA|TRBJ2-7|TRBV7-9|NA
TGTGCCAGCAGCTCGTCGAACAGCGACGAGCAGTACTTC
CASSSSNSDEQYF
>NA|TRBJ1-5|TRBV28|NA
TGTGCCAGCAGTTTAGTCCACGAAAGGTGGCCGCCGGGAAGGCCCCAGCATTTT
CASSLVHERWPPGRPQHF
>NA|TRBJ2-1|TRBV10-3|NA
TGTGCCATCCACACCGGATCCTACAATGAGCAGTTCTTC
CAIHTGSYNEQFF
>NA|TRBJ2-2|TRBV30|NA
TGTGCCTGGGGGACTGGCACCGGGGAGCTGTTTTTT
CAWGTGTGELFF
>NA|TRBJ2-7|TRBV2|NA
TGTGCCAGCAGTGATTCTGAGCAGTACTTC
CASSDSEQYF
>NA|TRBJ2-1|TRBV27|NA
TGTGCCAGCAGCCACCGGACACGACCAAATGAGCAGTTCTTC
CASSHRTRPNEQFF
>NA|TRBJ2-1|TRBV9|NA
TGTGCCAGCAGCGTAGGGAGCTCCTACAATGAGCAGTTCTTC
CASSVGSSYNEQFF
>NA|TRBJ2-3|TRBV5-1|NA
TGCGCCAGCAGCCCGAGGACAACTAGCACAGATACGCAGTATTTT
CASSPRTTSTDTQYF
>few|TRBJ1-1|TRBV2|TRBD1
TGTGCCAGCAGTGACCTTTCGACAGGGGGTATGTCCACTGAAGCTTTCTTT
CASSDLSTGGMSTEAFF
>NA|TRBJ2-7|TRBV7-9|NA
TGTGCCAGCAGCTCGACAGGAGCCTACGAGCAGTACTTC
CASSSTGAYEQYF
>NA|TRBJ2-7|TRBV6-5|TRBD1
TGTGCCAGCAGTCCCGGACAGGGGATATTCTACGAGCAGTACTTC
CASSPGQGIFYEQYF
>once|TRBJ2-5|TRBV9|NA
TGTGCCAGCAACCCGGGGCCTACTAGAGAGACCCAGTACTTC
CASNPGPTRETQYF